A selection of T cell receptor beta chains follows, all from one sample in a study of blood T cells in healthy people across ages. MiXCR was run by TCRdb on the 5' RACE reads, yielding one entry per CDR3 protein. Among some 800,000 distinct CDR3 sequences listed, about 42% were seen once. Sequenced sample: blood. Receptor source: a man in his 60s in good health. Both conserved end residues are part of each CDR3. The D gene is left open where the match is weak. The size field is filled for only some rows; it gives once, few, many or a size class.

v_call	clone_size	j_call	d_call	cdr3_length	cdr3_nt	cdr3_aa
TRBV4-3	.	TRBJ1-2	.	16	TGCGCCAGCAGCCAAAACCTTATGGTTCTTCGTTATGGCTACACCTTC	CASSQNLMVLRYGYTF
TRBV28	few	TRBJ1-2	.	12	TGTGCCAGCAGTGTGACAGAGTATGGCTACACCTTC	CASSVTEYGYTF
TRBV6-6	.	TRBJ2-7	.	14	TGTGCCAGCAGTCCTTCCGGGACAAGGAACGAGCAGTACTTC	CASSPSGTRNEQYF
TRBV2	.	TRBJ2-5	.	14	TGTGCCAGCAGGGAGGAGGGGAAATTAGAGACCCAGTACTTC	CASREEGKLETQYF
TRBV11-3	few	TRBJ2-1	.	11	TGTGCCAGCAAAGCCGGCAATGAGCAGTTCTTC	CASKAGNEQFF
TRBV7-9	.	TRBJ1-5	.	14	TGTGCCAGCAGCCACGACAGCAGCAATCAGCCCCAGCATTTT	CASSHDSSNQPQHF
TRBV19	.	TRBJ1-5	.	14	TGTGCCAGTAGGACAGAGACTGGCAATCAGCCCCAGCATTTT	CASRTETGNQPQHF
TRBV4-3	.	TRBJ2-2	.	15	TGCGCCAGCAGTCGGGGATACTCGGTCACCGGGGAGCTGTTTTTT	CASSRGYSVTGELFF
TRBV15	few	TRBJ2-5	TRBD2	19	TGTGCCACCAGCAGAGGTAGTGGGGAGCTAGCGGGACACCAAGAGACCCAGTACTTC	CATSRGSGELAGHQETQYF
TRBV2	.	TRBJ1-6	.	17	TGTGCCAGCAGTGTTGGACGGACGAGCTCCTATAATTCACCCCTCCACTTT	CASSVGRTSSYNSPLHF
TRBV20-1	.	TRBJ2-1	.	16	TGCAGTGGGGAACGCCCAGGGCCTGCTGGGTACAATGAGCAGTTCTTC	CSGERPGPAGYNEQFF
TRBV12-3/TRBV12-4	.	TRBJ2-5	.	14	TGTGCCAGCAGTGGGGGACTGTATCAAGAGACCCAGTACTTC	CASSGGLYQETQYF
TRBV3-1	.	TRBJ2-2	.	16	TGTGCCAGCAGCCACCGGACAGTGACGAACACCGGGGAGCTGTTTTTT	CASSHRTVTNTGELFF
TRBV24-1	few	TRBJ2-3	TRBD2	16	TGTGCCACCAGTGAACCCGGGACTAGCCGCACAGATACGCAGTATTTT	CATSEPGTSRTDTQYF
TRBV20-1	few	TRBJ2-7	.	13	TGCAGTGCTAGAGATCGGAGGGACTACGAGCAGTACTTC	CSARDRRDYEQYF
TRBV24-1	.	TRBJ2-1	.	15	TGTGCCACCAGTGACTCCGGACAGCTCCCCAATGAGCAGTTCTTC	CATSDSGQLPNEQFF
TRBV2	.	TRBJ2-1	TRBD1	15	TGTGCCAGCAGTGCGGACAGGGGAGGATACAATGAGCAGTTCTTC	CASSADRGGYNEQFF
TRBV5-3	.	TRBJ2-4	.	17	TGTGCCAGAAGCTTGGCCGAACTGAAAGGGCCCAAAAACATTCAGTACTTC	CARSLAELKGPKNIQYF
TRBV10-3	few	TRBJ2-5	.	16	TGTGCCATCAGTGAGTTAATGGCCCGACAGACGAAGACCCAGTACTTC	CAISELMARQTKTQYF
TRBV10-3	once	TRBJ2-7	.	14	TGTGCCATCAGGACTGGACAGCTAGCCTACGAGCAGTACTTC	CAIRTGQLAYEQYF
TRBV2	few	TRBJ1-2	.	13	TGTGCCAGCAGTGAATTAACAGCGTATGGCTACACCTTC	CASSELTAYGYTF
TRBV10-3	.	TRBJ2-7	.	13	TGTGCCATCAGTGTAGGCAGTTCCTACGAGCAGTACTTC	CAISVGSSYEQYF
TRBV9	.	TRBJ2-1	.	13	TGTGCCAGCAGCGCGACTCCCTACAATGAGCAGTTCTTC	CASSATPYNEQFF
TRBV28	many	TRBJ2-7	.	11	TGTGCCAGCAGTCTACGGTACGAGCAGTACTTC	CASSLRYEQYF
TRBV7-2	.	TRBJ1-5	.	13	TGTGCCAGCAGCCGCACGGGAGGTGAGCCCCAGCATTTT	CASSRTGGEPQHF
TRBV20-1	.	TRBJ2-1	TRBD2	18	TGCAGTGCCAGGCACCCCCCTCAAAGCGGGGGATCCTACAATGGGCAGTTCTTC	CSARHPPQSGGSYNGQFF
TRBV7-9	once	TRBJ1-6	TRBD1	14	TGTGCCAGCAGCACCGGGACAGCCCATTCTTCCCTCCACTTT	CASSTGTAHSSLHF
TRBV11-2	.	TRBJ2-2	.	13	TGTGCCAGCAGCTTAAGGGCAGCCGGGGAGCTGTTTTTT	CASSLRAAGELFF
TRBV5-6	.	TRBJ1-1	.	13	TGTGCCAGCGTAGGTAACCGGGGGACTGAAGCTTTCTTT	CASVGNRGTEAFF
TRBV6-2/TRBV6-3	once	TRBJ1-5	.	17	TGTGCCAGCAGTTACCCGCCCGGACTGAATAGCAATCGGCCCCAGCATTTT	CASSYPPGLNSNRPQHF
TRBV29-1	.	TRBJ1-2	.	11	TGCAGCGGTCTGGCCAACTATGGCTACACCTTC	CSGLANYGYTF
TRBV25-1	.	TRBJ2-6	TRBD1	16	TGTGCCAGCAGGGAGACAGGGACGTCTGGGGCCAACGTCCTGACTTTC	CASRETGTSGANVLTF
TRBV4-1	.	TRBJ2-3	TRBD2	19	TGCGCCAGCAGCCAAGATGGGTCTAGCGGGGGACCATTCACAGATACGCAGTATTTT	CASSQDGSSGGPFTDTQYF
TRBV12-3/TRBV12-4	.	TRBJ2-1	.	15	TGTGCCAGCAGGCTCGATATAGGGGCGGGGAATGAGCAGTTCTTC	CASRLDIGAGNEQFF
TRBV7-2	.	TRBJ2-5	.	13	TGTGCCAGCAGCGTAGGGGCAAAAGAGACCCAGTACTTC	CASSVGAKETQYF
TRBV14	.	TRBJ1-1	.	14	TGTGCCAGCAGCCGGGCGGGAATGAACACTGAAGCTTTCTTT	CASSRAGMNTEAFF
TRBV6-5	.	TRBJ2-3	TRBD2	14	TGTGCCAGCAGACCTGGACTAGCGTTGGATACGCAGTATTTT	CASRPGLALDTQYF
TRBV24-1	.	TRBJ2-2	.	12	TGTGCCACGAGCAGGGAAACCGGGGAGCTGTTTTTT	CATSRETGELFF
TRBV20-1	.	TRBJ1-4	.	13	TGCAGTGCTAGAGACTATCCGGGGGAAAAACTGTTTTTT	CSARDYPGEKLFF
TRBV30	.	TRBJ1-6	.	13	TGTGCCTGGAGTGTAACCGGAAATTCACCCCTCCACTTT	CAWSVTGNSPLHF
TRBV12-5	.	TRBJ1-6	.	20	TGTGCTAGTGGTTTGGTACCCTCGGTTGATCTAATCGCGATGGGTTCACCCCTCCACTTT	CASGLVPSVDLIAMGSPLHF
TRBV6-2/TRBV6-3	.	TRBJ2-1	TRBD2	13	TGTGCCAGCAGTGCCCCGGGGGGAGCGAAGCAGTTCTTC	CASSAPGGAKQFF
TRBV29-1	.	TRBJ2-3	.	15	TGCAGCGTCCGAACGGGCCTCCTGGGGACAGATACGCAGTATTTT	CSVRTGLLGTDTQYF
TRBV3-1	.	TRBJ2-5	TRBD2	20	TGTGCCAGCAGCCAAGTAGTCCCTACTAGCGGGGGGGTTGGGTCGGAGACCCAGTACTTC	CASSQVVPTSGGVGSETQYF